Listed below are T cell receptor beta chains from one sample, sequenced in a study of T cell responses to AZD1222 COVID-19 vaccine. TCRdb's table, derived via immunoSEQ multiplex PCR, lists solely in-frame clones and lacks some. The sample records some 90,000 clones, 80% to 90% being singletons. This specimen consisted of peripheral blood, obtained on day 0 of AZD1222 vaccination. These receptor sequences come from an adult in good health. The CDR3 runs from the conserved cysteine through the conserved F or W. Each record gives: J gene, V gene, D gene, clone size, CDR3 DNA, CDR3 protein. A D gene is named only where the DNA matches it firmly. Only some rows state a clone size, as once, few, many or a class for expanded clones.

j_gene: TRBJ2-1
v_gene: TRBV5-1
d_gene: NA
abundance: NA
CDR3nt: TGCGCCAGCAGCTTGGCTAAAGAAAGCTACAATGAGCAGTTCTTC
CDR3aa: CASSLAKESYNEQFF

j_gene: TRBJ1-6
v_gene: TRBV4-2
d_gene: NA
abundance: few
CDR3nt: TGTGCCAGCAGCCCATTACAGGGAGGTCTTCGGGAATCACCCCTCCACTTT
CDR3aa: CASSPLQGGLRESPLHF

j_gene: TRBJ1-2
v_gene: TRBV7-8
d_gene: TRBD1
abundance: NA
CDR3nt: TGTGCCAGCAGCAGTCCTTGGACAGGGAAAGTCTATGGCTACACCTTC
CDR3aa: CASSSPWTGKVYGYTF

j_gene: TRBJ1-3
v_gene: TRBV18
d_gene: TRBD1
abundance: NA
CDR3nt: TGTGCCAGCTCACCTAACAGGGGTAGTGGAAACACCATATATTTT
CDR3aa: CASSPNRGSGNTIYF

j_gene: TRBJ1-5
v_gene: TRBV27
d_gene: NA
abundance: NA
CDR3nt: TGTGCCAGCAGCCAACAGGGACACAATCAGCCCCAGCATTTT
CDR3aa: CASSQQGHNQPQHF

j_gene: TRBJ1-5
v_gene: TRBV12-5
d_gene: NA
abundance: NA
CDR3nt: TGTGCTAGTGGTTTGGTGTGGGGGCAGCCCCAGCATTTT
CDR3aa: CASGLVWGQPQHF

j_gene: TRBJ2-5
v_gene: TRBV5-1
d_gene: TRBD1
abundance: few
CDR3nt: TGCGCCAGCAGCTTGGCCGGGACAGGGGAAGAGACCCAGTACTTC
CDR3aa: CASSLAGTGEETQYF

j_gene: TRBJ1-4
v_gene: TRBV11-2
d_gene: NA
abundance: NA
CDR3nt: TGTGCCAGCAGCTTCCTTGGGGGGGAAGTAGAAAAACTGTTTTTT
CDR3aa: CASSFLGGEVEKLFF

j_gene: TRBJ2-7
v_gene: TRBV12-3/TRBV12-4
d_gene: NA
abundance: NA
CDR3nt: TGTGCCAGCAGTCCTACAGGGATCGAGCAGTACTTC
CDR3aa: CASSPTGIEQYF

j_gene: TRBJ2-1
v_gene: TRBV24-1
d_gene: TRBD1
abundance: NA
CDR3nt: TGTGCCACCAGTGGTATCCGGGACAGTGAATACAATGAGCAGTTCTTC
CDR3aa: CATSGIRDSEYNEQFF

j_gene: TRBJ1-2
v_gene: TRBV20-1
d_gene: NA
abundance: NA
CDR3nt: TGCAGTGCTAGTCGTAACTATGGCTACACCTTC
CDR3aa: CSASRNYGYTF

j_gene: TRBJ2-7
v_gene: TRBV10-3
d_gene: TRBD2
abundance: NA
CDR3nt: TGTGCCATCAGTGAGGCTAGCGGGAGCTCCGAGCAGTACTTC
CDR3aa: CAISEASGSSEQYF

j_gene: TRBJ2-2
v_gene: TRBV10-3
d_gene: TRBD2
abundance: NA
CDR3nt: TGTGCCATCAGCGGTCGACTAGCGGGGGACACCGGGGAGCTGTTTTTT
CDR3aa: CAISGRLAGDTGELFF

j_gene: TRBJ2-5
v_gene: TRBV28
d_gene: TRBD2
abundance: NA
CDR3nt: TGTGCCAGCAGTTCACTGCCCGAGACTAGCGGCCAAGAGACCCAGTACTTC
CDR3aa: CASSSLPETSGQETQYF

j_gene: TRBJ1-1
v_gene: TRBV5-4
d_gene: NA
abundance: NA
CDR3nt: TGTGCCAGCAGCTTGGACGTAGACACTGAAGCTTTCTTT
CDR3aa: CASSLDVDTEAFF

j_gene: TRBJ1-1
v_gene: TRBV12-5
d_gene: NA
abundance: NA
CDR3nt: TGTGCTAGTGGCCCACCCGCGTTGGACACTGAAGCTTTCTTT
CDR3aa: CASGPPALDTEAFF

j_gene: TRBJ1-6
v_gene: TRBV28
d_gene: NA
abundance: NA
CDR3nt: TGTGCCAGCAGTGCAGGGGCCCCGAATTCACCCCTCCACTTT
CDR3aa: CASSAGAPNSPLHF

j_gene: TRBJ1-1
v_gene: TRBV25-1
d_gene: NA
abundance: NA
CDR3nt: TGTGCCAGCAGTGACCGGCGTACTGAAGCTTTCTTT
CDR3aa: CASSDRRTEAFF

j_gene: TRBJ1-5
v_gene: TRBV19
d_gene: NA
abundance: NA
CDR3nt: TGTGCCAGTACGCCATATAATACGGGGGCTATGAGCAATCAGCCCCAGCATTTT
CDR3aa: CASTPYNTGAMSNQPQHF

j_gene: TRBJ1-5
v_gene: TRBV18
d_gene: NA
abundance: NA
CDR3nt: TGTGCCAGCTCACCGGGGAGGGCACTCAATCAGCCCCAGCATTTT
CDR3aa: CASSPGRALNQPQHF